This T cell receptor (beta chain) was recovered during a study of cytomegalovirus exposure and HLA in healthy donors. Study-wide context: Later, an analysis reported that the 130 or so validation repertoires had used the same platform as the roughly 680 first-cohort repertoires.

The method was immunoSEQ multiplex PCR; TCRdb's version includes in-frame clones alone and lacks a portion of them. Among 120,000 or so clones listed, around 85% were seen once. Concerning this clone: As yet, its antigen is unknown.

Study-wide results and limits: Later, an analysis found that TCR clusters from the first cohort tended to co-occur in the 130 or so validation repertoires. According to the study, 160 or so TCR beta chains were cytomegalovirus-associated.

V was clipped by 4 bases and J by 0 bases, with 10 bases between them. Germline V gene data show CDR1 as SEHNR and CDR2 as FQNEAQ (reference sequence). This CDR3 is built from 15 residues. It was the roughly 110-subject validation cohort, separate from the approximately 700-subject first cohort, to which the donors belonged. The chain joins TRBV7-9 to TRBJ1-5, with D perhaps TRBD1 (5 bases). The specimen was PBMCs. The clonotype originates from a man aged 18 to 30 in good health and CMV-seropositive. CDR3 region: CASSSADTSNQPQHF. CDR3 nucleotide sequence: TGTGCCAGCAGCTCAGCGGACACTAGCAATCAGCCCCAGCATTTT.